This is a list of T cell receptor beta chains from one sample in a study of blood T cells in healthy people across ages. MiXCR, run by TCRdb on the 5' RACE reads, gives a single entry per CDR3 protein. The sample lists over a million distinct CDR3 sequences, around 55% seen once, with more than 6% in the top ten. Sequenced sample: blood. All receptors come from a man aged 18 to 30 in good health. CDR3s include the opening cysteine and the closing phenylalanine or tryptophan.

TRBV4-1	NA	CASSQGGTSPYEQYF
TRBV6-5	TRBJ2-1	CASSRMGRGYNEQFF
TRBV18	TRBJ2-7	CASSPQETYEQYF
TRBV28	TRBJ2-5	CASSFDNGRAETQYF
TRBV20-1	TRBJ2-7	CSASRTAPKNSSYEQYF
TRBV3-1	TRBJ2-7	CASSQSGSNEQYF
TRBV10-3	TRBJ1-5	CAISADRGKVWPQHF
TRBV28	TRBJ2-7	CASSFSQGRRSSYEQYF
TRBV3-1	TRBJ1-1	CASSQVRDTPLGAFF
TRBV4-2	TRBJ2-1	CASSPLGLARNEQFF
TRBV27	TRBJ1-2	CASRQGAHGYTF
TRBV6-5	TRBJ1-5	CASSAGGALPQHF
TRBV6-6	TRBJ2-1	CASSPPGGKGTYNEQFF
TRBV4-1	TRBJ2-5	CASSQLEGVSWTQYF
TRBV7-2	TRBJ2-7	CASSSPIGNRGLGYEQYF
TRBV4-2	TRBJ2-1	CASSQWGGGYVEQFF
TRBV4-2	TRBJ1-2	CASSHARESRYGYTF
TRBV28	TRBJ2-3	CASRGGAKLDTQYF
TRBV10-3	TRBJ2-1	CAITTPYNEQFF
TRBV10-3	TRBJ1-2	CAISEPRQGARYGYTF
TRBV28	TRBJ1-6	CASSLWSGGRRDSPLHF
TRBV4-1	TRBJ2-7	CASSPVGQAYEQYF
TRBV2	TRBJ2-3	CASLPGQGINTQYF
TRBV14	TRBJ2-6	CASSRLQSGANVLTF
TRBV27	TRBJ2-1	CASGCGGGNEQFF
TRBV24-1	TRBJ1-2	CATSGGEMHGYTF
TRBV20-1	TRBJ2-7	CSATQSLEQYF
TRBV25-1	TRBJ1-2	CASRGSGGREGYTF